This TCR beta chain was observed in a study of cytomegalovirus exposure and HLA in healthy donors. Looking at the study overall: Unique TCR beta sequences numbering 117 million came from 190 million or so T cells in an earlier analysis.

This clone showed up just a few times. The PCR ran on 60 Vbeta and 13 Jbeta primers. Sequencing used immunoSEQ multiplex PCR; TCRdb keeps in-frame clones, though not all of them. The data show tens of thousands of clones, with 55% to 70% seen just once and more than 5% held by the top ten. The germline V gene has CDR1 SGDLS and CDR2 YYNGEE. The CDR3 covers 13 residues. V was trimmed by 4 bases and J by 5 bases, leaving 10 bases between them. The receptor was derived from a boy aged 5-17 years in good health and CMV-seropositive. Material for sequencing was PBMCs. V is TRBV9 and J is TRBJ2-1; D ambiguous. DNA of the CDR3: TGTGCCAGCAGCAACCTAGGTGACAATGAGCAGTTCTTC. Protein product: CASSNLGDNEQFF.